These T cell receptor beta chains were read from a single sample in a study of blood T cells in healthy people across ages. TCRdb processed the 5' RACE reads anew with MiXCR; each CDR3 protein has one entry. The sample shows roughly 1.5 million distinct CDR3 sequences, 35% to 45% of them seen only once. The sequenced sample was blood. These receptors came from a woman aged 18-29 years in good health. Each CDR3 is given with its conserved first and last residue. D genes are given only for firm matches. Not every row has a clone size; where given, it reads once, few, many or a size class.

>NA|NA|TRBJ2-1|12|TRBV2
TGTGCCAGCCCATTTCAGGGTAATGAGCAGTTCTTC
CASPFQGNEQFF
>few|TRBD1|TRBJ2-5|14|TRBV29-1
TGCAGCGTTGAAGATAAGGGACAGGGGAATGAGCAGTACTTC
CSVEDKGQGNEQYF
>NA|TRBD2|TRBJ2-5|13|TRBV10-3
TGTGCCATCAGTCAGCGGGGGGTAGAGACCCAGTACTTC
CAISQRGVETQYF
>NA|NA|TRBJ2-1|15|TRBV20-1
TGCAGTGCCAACAATCGCGGGGTTGGAAACAATGAGCAGTTCTTC
CSANNRGVGNNEQFF
>many|NA|TRBJ1-5|14|TRBV6-5
TGTGCCAGCAGTTCAGGGGCTGGCAATCAGCCCCAGCATTTT
CASSSGAGNQPQHF
>few|TRBD2|TRBJ2-1|16|TRBV20-1
TGCAGTGCTAGAGGGGCTAGCGGGGAAGTGTACAATGAGCAGTTCTTC
CSARGASGEVYNEQFF
>NA|TRBD2|TRBJ2-1|14|TRBV7-3
TGTGCCGGCAGCTTGCCTAGCGGAGACAATGAGCAGTTCTTC
CAGSLPSGDNEQFF
>few|NA|TRBJ2-1|12|TRBV12-5
TGTGCTAGTACTTCCGCAGATAATGAGCAGTTCTTC
CASTSADNEQFF
>NA|TRBD2|TRBJ2-7|18|TRBV29-1
TGCAGCGTTGAAGACCCAAGCAAAACTGTAGCGGGAGTCTACGAGCAGTACTTC
CSVEDPSKTVAGVYEQYF
>NA|NA|TRBJ1-5|16|TRBV5-1
TGCGCCAGCAGCTTGGGGGACCGGGAGAGCAATCAGCCCCAGCATTTT
CASSLGDRESNQPQHF
>NA|TRBD1|TRBJ1-1|15|TRBV12-3/TRBV12-4
TGTGCCGGCAGTTCCATGACAGGGGGATTCGCTGAAGCTTTCTTT
CAGSSMTGGFAEAFF
>NA|NA|TRBJ2-5|13|TRBV12-3/TRBV12-4
TGTGCCAGCAGCCTAACACGGAGGGAGACCCAGTACTTC
CASSLTRRETQYF
>NA|NA|TRBJ1-4|14|TRBV20-1
TGCAGTGCTAGAGAACAGGGAAGGGACGAAAAACTGTTTTTT
CSAREQGRDEKLFF
>NA|NA|TRBJ1-5|15|TRBV7-9
TGTGCCAGCAGCTCCAACCCCCGGGGGAATCAGCCCCAGCATTTT
CASSSNPRGNQPQHF
>NA|NA|TRBJ1-6|13|TRBV27
TGTGCCAGCAGTCCTCCAGGGGAATCACCCCTCCACTTT
CASSPPGESPLHF
>few|TRBD1|TRBJ2-7|14|TRBV2
TGTGCCAGCAGAAGCAGACAGGGTTCCTACGAGCAGTACTTC
CASRSRQGSYEQYF
>NA|NA|TRBJ2-7|15|TRBV6-6
TGTGCCAGCAGTTACTCCCAGCGGGCCGATTACGAGCAGTACTTC
CASSYSQRADYEQYF
>few|NA|TRBJ1-5|13|TRBV20-1
TGCAGTGCTAGAGGTGACAACAATCAGCCCCAGCATTTT
CSARGDNNQPQHF
>few|TRBD1|TRBJ1-6|14|TRBV7-2
TGTGCCAGCAGCTTACAGGGACAGTATTCACCCCTCCACTTT
CASSLQGQYSPLHF
>NA|NA|TRBJ1-2|14|TRBV15
TGTGCCACCAGCATTGACCAAATGGACTATGGCTACACCTTC
CATSIDQMDYGYTF
>NA|NA|TRBJ2-5|15|TRBV3-1
TGTGCCAGCAGCCAAGGCCCGAACCAACAAGAGACCCAGTACTTC
CASSQGPNQQETQYF
>NA|NA|TRBJ2-1|16|TRBV9
TGTGCCAGCAGCCCTTGGGACGGGAGCTCCTACAATGAGCAGTTCTTC
CASSPWDGSSYNEQFF
>NA|NA|TRBJ1-1|14|TRBV5-6
TGTGCCAGCAACCTGCGCGGGCAAGAGCCTTCGCCTTTCTTT
CASNLRGQEPSPFF
>few|NA|TRBJ2-4|17|TRBV4-1
TGCGCCAGCAGCCAAGATTTGACAGTACGGGCCGAAAACATTCAGTACTTC
CASSQDLTVRAENIQYF
>NA|NA|TRBJ2-1|16|TRBV18
TGTGCCAGCTCACCAACCGGAGGGGCTTGGAGGGATGAGCAGTTCTTC
CASSPTGGAWRDEQFF
>NA|TRBD1|TRBJ1-1|16|TRBV6-2/TRBV6-3
TGTGCCAGCAGTTACCGGGACAGAGACCTGAACACTGAAGCTTTCTTT
CASSYRDRDLNTEAFF
>NA|TRBD2|TRBJ2-4|20|TRBV7-2
TGTGCCAGCAGCTCCCCTCATGGGCGGGGGGGCGATCTAGCCAAAAACATTCAGTACTTC
CASSSPHGRGGDLAKNIQYF
>NA|NA|TRBJ2-3|12|TRBV28
TGTGCCAGCAGTTTATCTACGGTTACGCAGTATTTT
CASSLSTVTQYF
>NA|NA|TRBJ1-2|18|TRBV7-2
TGTGCCAGCAGCCCCCCTCCCGGCCTTATGGCTCCTAACTATGGCTACACCTTC
CASSPPPGLMAPNYGYTF
>few|NA|TRBJ1-5|11|TRBV19
TGTGCCGCTGGGACACGTCAGCCCCAGCATTTT
CAAGTRQPQHF
>NA|NA|TRBJ2-7|15|TRBV4-3
TGCGCCAGCAGCCCCCAATCAGACGGCTACAATGAGCAGTACTTC
CASSPQSDGYNEQYF
>NA|NA|TRBJ2-3|17|TRBV15
TGTGCCACCAGCAGAACCGGGGGGGGACAGGGAGGTAATACGCAGTATTTT
CATSRTGGGQGGNTQYF
>NA|TRBD2|TRBJ2-1|20|TRBV6-2/TRBV6-3
TGTGCCAGCAGTTACTCGATGGTAGCGGGGGTTCAATCCTCCTACAATGAGCAGTTCTTC
CASSYSMVAGVQSSYNEQFF
>few|NA|TRBJ2-7|14|TRBV7-2
TGTGCCAGCAGCTTCACCCCGGTTTCCTACGAGCAGTACTTC
CASSFTPVSYEQYF
>few|NA|TRBJ2-5|14|TRBV6-6
TGTGCCAGCTGGTGGGGCGGTACACGGGAGACCCAGTACTTC
CASWWGGTRETQYF
>NA|NA|TRBJ1-1|15|TRBV10-3
TGTGCCATCAGTGGGAGCCAGGCCCTGAACACTGAAGCTTTCTTT
CAISGSQALNTEAFF
>NA|NA|TRBJ1-1|14|TRBV20-1
TGCAGTGCTGTCCAGGACCCCTGGGGCACTGAAGCTTTCTTT
CSAVQDPWGTEAFF
>NA|NA|TRBJ2-5|13|TRBV6-6
TGTGCCAGCAGTTACGTGGGGGGAGAGACCCAGTACTTC
CASSYVGGETQYF
>few|NA|TRBJ1-2|14|TRBV5-4
TGTGCCAGCAGCTTGGGAATGGAGTTATATGGCTACACCTTC
CASSLGMELYGYTF
>few|NA|TRBJ1-2|14|TRBV7-2
TGTGCCAGCAGCGTACAGGGACTCGTCGGTGGCTACACCTTC
CASSVQGLVGGYTF
>few|TRBD2|TRBJ2-3|16|TRBV27
TGTGCCAGCAGTTTGGTCCTAGCGGGGAGTTCAGATACGCAGTATTTT
CASSLVLAGSSDTQYF
>NA|NA|TRBJ2-5|14|TRBV20-1
TGCAGTGCTTGGGGACTGACAGGGAAAGAGACCCAGTACTTC
CSAWGLTGKETQYF
>NA|TRBD1|TRBJ1-2|16|TRBV27
TGTGCCAGCTTACTTGATACAGGGGCTGGAGACTATGGCTACACCTTC
CASLLDTGAGDYGYTF
>NA|NA|TRBJ2-1|15|TRBV18
TGTGCCAGCTCACCACCTCAGTCATCCTACAATGAGCAGTTCTTC
CASSPPQSSYNEQFF
>NA|NA|TRBJ2-1|14|TRBV28
TGTGCCAGCAGTTTACACGCGGACAACAATGAGCAGTTCTTC
CASSLHADNNEQFF
>few|TRBD2|TRBJ2-1|15|TRBV28
TGTGCCAGCAGTCCAGTAGCGGGAGGCTTAAATGAGCAGTTCTTC
CASSPVAGGLNEQFF
>NA|NA|TRBJ2-7|12|TRBV6-2/TRBV6-3
TGTGCCACCCGGACCGGTGGCAGCGAGCAGTACTTC
CATRTGGSEQYF
>many|TRBD2|TRBJ2-1|16|TRBV7-2
TGTGCCAGCAGTTATACCGGGACTAGCATCTACAATGAGCAGTTCTTC
CASSYTGTSIYNEQFF
>few|NA|TRBJ1-4|14|TRBV4-2
TGTGCCAGCAGCCAAGTGGGCAGAAGTGAAAAACTGTTTTTT
CASSQVGRSEKLFF
>NA|NA|TRBJ2-3|19|TRBV7-9
TGTGCCAGCAGCTCTACTTACCTAACGGGGCTATCTTCCACAGATACGCAGTATTTT
CASSSTYLTGLSSTDTQYF